A selection of T cell receptor beta chains follows, all from one sample in a study of cytomegalovirus exposure and HLA in healthy donors. Generated by immunoSEQ multiplex PCR, the TCRdb table keeps only in-frame clones and is missing some. The sample carries 150,000 to 200,000 clones, roughly 84% recorded once. The sample consisted of PBMCs. All receptors come from a man aged 18 to 30 in good health and CMV-seropositive. Both conserved end residues are part of each CDR3. Fields, in order: CDR3 protein, CDR3 DNA, V gene, clone size, D gene, J gene. The D gene is left open where the match is weak. Size tells how often a clone was seen (once, few, many) or the class of an expanded clone, and some rows leave it out.

CASSFDRAGNEQFF	TGTGCCAGCAGTTTCGACAGGGCTGGAAATGAGCAGTTCTTC	TRBV27	once	TRBD1	TRBJ2-1
CASSFSGSDRQPQHF	TGTGCCAGCAGTTTTTCGGGGTCTGATCGGCAGCCCCAGCATTTT	TRBV28	NA	NA	TRBJ1-5
CASSLNRGRTGEQYF	TGTGCCAGCAGCTTGAATAGGGGGCGCACCGGCGAGCAGTACTTC	TRBV5-4	NA	TRBD1	TRBJ2-7
CASSLVTSGSDEQFF	TGTGCCAGCAGCTTGGTGACTAGCGGGAGTGATGAGCAGTTCTTC	TRBV7-3	NA	TRBD2	TRBJ2-1
CAWSVGGGSGELFF	TGTGCCTGGAGTGTCGGGGGGGGCTCCGGGGAGCTGTTTTTT	TRBV30	NA	TRBD2	TRBJ2-2
CASSDSGVNYGYTF	TGTGCCAGCAGCGATTCAGGGGTGAACTATGGCTACACCTTC	TRBV28	NA	NA	TRBJ1-2
CASSSNFQGANYGYTF	TGTGCCAGCAGCTCAAATTTTCAGGGGGCTAACTATGGCTACACCTTC	TRBV7-9	NA	TRBD1	TRBJ1-2
CASSRSRGDYEQYF	TGTGCCAGCAGTCGCTCTAGGGGCGACTACGAGCAGTACTTC	TRBV6-5	few	NA	TRBJ2-7
CASRYREINTEAFF	TGTGCCAGCAGGTACAGGGAGATAAACACTGAAGCTTTCTTT	TRBV6-5	NA	NA	TRBJ1-1
CASSPQHRSDVYGYTF	TGTGCCAGTAGCCCCCAACACCGGAGCGATGTCTATGGCTACACCTTC	TRBV19	NA	NA	TRBJ1-2